Below, 20 T cell receptor beta chains from the same sample are listed, as sequenced in a study of technical replicates of blood from a few donors. Generated by immunoSEQ multiplex PCR, the TCRdb table keeps only in-frame clones and is missing some. This table holds 75,000 to 90,000 clones, approximately 90% found once. Sequenced material: T cells isolated from PBMCs. Source of these receptors: a human donor in good health.

V usage is TRBV19 and J usage is TRBJ2-2, with D hard to call. Trimming pared 5 bases from V and 2 bases from J, leaving 9 bases between. CDR3 length: 14 amino acids. In germline, CDR1 is LNHDA, CDR2 SQIVND (reference sequence). The CDR3, as DNA: TGTGCCAGTAGTCTCACAGATAACACCGGGGAGCTGTTTTTT. It specifies CASSLTDNTGELFF.

The chain is built from TRBV10-3 and TRBJ2-5; TRBD1 agrees at 10 bases. The CDR3 runs 17 residues. Germline V gene data show CDR1 as ENHRY and CDR2 as SYGVKD. J lost 5 bases, V lost 1 base, and 10 bases had no gene match. The CDR3 DNA reads as TGTGCCATCAGTGAGTTTCTACCCGGGACAGGGGAGGAGACCCAGTACTTC. Translation gives CAISEFLPGTGEETQYF.

The chain uses TRBV19 and TRBJ2-3; possible D gene TRBD2, 5 bases. The CDR3 covers 16 residues. Germline CDR1 LNHDA, CDR2 SQIVND (reference sequence). V was clipped by 0 bases and J by 2 bases, with 12 bases between them. As DNA, the CDR3 is TGTGCCAGTAGTATAGATCCCGGACTGAACACAGATACGCAGTATTTT. Protein sequence: CASSIDPGLNTDTQYF.

V gene TRBV5-1 combines with J gene TRBJ2-1, with a tentative D call TRBD1 (6 bases). Trimming shortened V by 7 bases and J by 8 bases, and 22 bases separated the two germline ends. The CDR3 is made up of 15 amino acids. Germline CDR1 SGHRS, CDR2 YFSETQ. The CDR3 region has the DNA TGCGCCAGCGCCCCAGCCACAGGGTACATCGATGAGCAGTTCTTC. This sequence encodes CASAPATGYIDEQFF.

The genes are TRBV5-1 and TRBJ1-4, with 7 nucleotides matching TRBD1. After removal of 0 bases from V and 7 bases from J, the junction contained 9 bases not matched to a gene. CDR1 is SGHRS, CDR2 YFSETQ, per germline. The CDR3 runs to 16 residues. Here the CDR3 reads CASSLGGQTSIEKLFF. The CDR3 region has the DNA TGCGCCAGCAGCTTGGGGGGACAGACGAGCATTGAAAAACTGTTTTTT. The full variable domain, with the rest looked up from reference TRBV5-1 and TRBJ1-4, is KAGVTQTPRYLIKTRGQQVTLSCSPISGHRSVSWYQQTPGQGLQFLFEYFSETQRNKGNFPGRFSGRQFSNSRSEMNVSTLELGDSALYLCASSLGGQTSIEKLFFGSGTQLSVL.

CDR3 coding DNA: TGTGCCAGCAGCATTACAGGGCACGGCTACACCTTC. It codes for CASSITGHGYTF. The V gene is TRBV11-3, the J gene TRBJ1-2; weak D call: TRBD1 (6 bases). Germline lookup yields CDR1 SGHNT and CDR2 YENEEA. The length of the CDR3 is 12 residues. V lost 5 bases and J lost 8, with 12 bases in between.

This chain joins TRBV6-1 and TRBJ2-2; 7 nucleotides agree with TRBD2. Unmatched junction bases numbered 6, after V lost 4 bases and J lost 7 bases. CDR1 MNHNS and CDR2 SASEGT come from the germline V gene. The CDR3 is made up of 14 amino acids. The CDR3 DNA reads as TGTGCCAGCAGTGCCCGGGGGGAGTTCGGGGAGCTGTTTTTT. Protein: CASSARGEFGELFF.

This clone has only one observation. This sequence joins TRBV19 and TRBJ2-1, with D possibly TRBD2 on 6 matching bases. From germline, CDR1 is LNHDA and CDR2 SQIVND (reference sequence). Trimming took off 5 bases at V and 1 base at J, with 12 bases between the two ends. This CDR3 region has 15 residues. CDR3 DNA: TGTGCCAGTAGTTGGCGGGACGGTTCCTACAATGAGCAGTTCTTC. It is translated as CASSWRDGSYNEQFF.

This clone occurred a few times. The chain uses TRBV5-1 and TRBJ1-2; no reliable D call. V was clipped by 3 bases and J by 2 bases, with 8 bases between them. CDR3 length: 13 amino acids. CDR1 and CDR2 (germline): SGHRS, YFSETQ. The chain's CDR3 is CASSSTSNYGYTF. Written as DNA, the CDR3 is TGCGCCAGCAGCTCGACATCGAACTATGGCTACACCTTC. The full variable domain, in which reference TRBV5-1 and TRBJ1-2 provide the parts outside the CDR3, is KAGVTQTPRYLIKTRGQQVTLSCSPISGHRSVSWYQQTPGQGLQFLFEYFSETQRNKGNFPGRFSGRQFSNSRSEMNVSTLELGDSALYLCASSSTSNYGYTFGSGTRLTVV.

This chain connects TRBV7-2 to TRBJ2-7, with 8 positions matching TRBD1. The ends lost 5 bases at V and 6 bases at J; junction bases unmatched: 12. Looked up from germline, CDR1 is SGHTA and CDR2 is FQGNSA. The length of the CDR3 is 15 residues. The CDR3 region is CASSPRTGTFVEQYF. The CDR3 DNA reads TGTGCCAGCAGCCCGCGGACAGGGACCTTTGTCGAGCAGTACTTC.

V gene TRBV4-1 combines with J gene TRBJ2-7; the D gene is possibly TRBD1 (6 bases). The germline V gene has CDR1 MGHRA and CDR2 YSYEKL. CDR3 length: 15 amino acids. V was cut by 0 bases and J by 1 base, with 10 bases left in between. CDR3 nucleotides: TGCGCCAGCAGCCAAGACCCAACAGGGTCCTACGAGCAGTACTTC. This gives the protein CASSQDPTGSYEQYF.

This rearrangement joins TRBV7-3 to TRBJ2-1, with D perhaps matching TRBD1 (5 bases). CDR1 and CDR2 from the germline V gene are SGHTA and FQGTGA. The CDR3 contains 15 residues. The germline V and J ends were trimmed by 2 bases and 5 bases, with 13 bases remaining between them. CDR3 sequence reads: CASSLQGRKDNEQFF. CDR3 coding DNA: TGTGCCAGCAGCTTACAGGGAAGGAAGGACAATGAGCAGTTCTTC. The full variable domain, rest sourced from reference TRBV7-3 and TRBJ2-1, is GAGVSQTPSNKVTEKGKYVELRCDPISGHTALYWYRQSLGQGPEFLIYFQGTGAADDSGLPNDRFFAVRPEGSVSTLKIQRTERGDSAVYLCASSLQGRKDNEQFFGPGTRLTVL.

This chain links TRBV21-1 with TRBJ2-7; the table gives TRBD1 as D, unverified against the DNA. TRBV21-1 is a pseudogene locus. This CDR3 contains 18 residues. CDR3 loop: CASSTDSGQGFRSSEQYF. In DNA, the CDR3 is TGTGCCAGCAGTACGGACTCGGGACAGGGTTTTCGGAGTAGCGAGCAGTACTTC.

The genes are TRBV15 and TRBJ2-5; TRBD2 matches at 9 bases. This CDR3 is 15 amino acids long. V lost 4 bases and J lost 9; bases outside the gene matches: 12. Germline CDR1 LNHNV, CDR2 YYDKDF (reference sequence). CDR3 region: CATSTKRVSGSAQYF. The DNA of the CDR3 is TGTGCCACCAGCACGAAGCGGGTTAGCGGGAGTGCCCAGTACTTC.

This chain links TRBV19 with TRBJ1-2; D is unclear. Deletions cut 1 base from V and 0 bases from J, with 6 bases between. CDR3 length: 14 amino acids. Germline V gene data show CDR1 as LNHDA and CDR2 as SQIVND (reference sequence). The CDR3 DNA follows: TGTGCCAGTAGTATAGGGGGAGCTAACTATGGCTACACCTTC. This translates into CASSIGGANYGYTF.

The chain is built from TRBV4-1 and TRBJ2-7; TRBD2 matches at 12 bases. CDR3 length equals 16 residues. The trim removed 3 bases at V and 0 bases at J, leaving 3 bases unmatched. Germline lookup yields CDR1 MGHRA and CDR2 YSYEKL. The CDR3 sequence: CASSHGLAGRSYEQYF. The DNA for the CDR3 is TGCGCCAGCAGCCATGGACTAGCGGGGCGCTCCTACGAGCAGTACTTC.

The chain joins TRBV19 to TRBJ2-7; TRBD2 matches at 8 bases. This CDR3 is 13 amino acids long. Germline V gene lookup returns CDR1 LNHDA and CDR2 SQIVND (reference sequence). With 5 bases clipped from V and 4 bases from J, the junction kept 4 bases outside the gene matches. In DNA, the CDR3 is TGTGCCAGTAGTCCAGCGGGAGAGTACGAGCAGTACTTC. Protein sequence: CASSPAGEYEQYF. Looking up the rest from reference TRBV19 and TRBJ2-7 gives the full variable domain: DGGITQSPKYLFRKEGQNVTLSCEQNLNHDAMYWYRQDPGQGLRLIYYSQIVNDFQKGDIAEGYSVSREKKESFPLTVTSAQKNPTAFYLCASSPAGEYEQYFGPGTRLTVT.

This CDR3 is CASSFPTGGTYGYTF. CDR3 nucleotides: TGTGCCAGCAGCTTCCCCACAGGGGGGACCTATGGCTACACCTTC. The J gene is TRBJ1-2, the V gene TRBV5-4; 8 bases match TRBD1. Trimming removed 2 bases from V and 4 bases from J; junction bases left unmatched: 7. CDR3 size: 15 residues. Germline values: CDR1 SGHNT, CDR2 YYREEE (reference sequence).

V is TRBV19 and J is TRBJ2-1; TRBD2 agrees at 7 bases. CDR1 LNHDA and CDR2 SQIVND come from the germline V gene (reference sequence). The CDR3 is 14 amino acids. V shed 8 bases and J 10 bases; nucleotides not matched to a gene: 14. Here the CDR3 reads CASGRRGGAEEQFF. The CDR3 DNA is TGTGCCAGTGGGAGAAGGGGAGGGGCAGAAGAGCAGTTCTTC.

The gene calls are TRBV6-5 and TRBJ2-7; D may be TRBD1 (6 bases). The CDR3 is made up of 15 amino acids. Germline lookup yields CDR1 MNHEY and CDR2 SVGAGI. Trimming cost V 6 bases and J 5 bases, with 20 bases left between them. CDR3 nucleotides: TGTGCCAGCAGCCCGAGGACAGAAGCGACTGACGAGCAGTACTTC. This translates into CASSPRTEATDEQYF.